These 27 T cell receptor beta chains originate from one sample sequenced in a study of Ad26.COV2.S vaccination and SARS-CoV-2 variants. As for treatment: approximately 18 received Ad26.COV2.S at low or high dose, single or two shots; 5 received placebo; per-sample allocation not given. Each sample was drawn 63 days after the first injection (of vaccine or placebo). Repertoires were generated with immunoSEQ multiplex PCR, while TCRdb's copy carries only in-frame clones and drops some. Among about 420,000 clones, over 75% were seen once, and the ten largest hold less than 4.5%. Here the sequenced sample was peripheral blood, taken in a trial of Ad26.COV2.S vaccine versus placebo. The receptors come from a person between 18 and 60 years old who received the Ad26.COV2.S COVID-19 vaccine or a placebo.

This clone came up once. The rearrangement joins TRBV7-2 to TRBJ1-6; D is perhaps TRBD1 (6 bases). V was cut by 3 bases and J by 7 bases, with 10 bases left in between. CDR3 length equals 14 residues. Germline values: CDR1 SGHTA, CDR2 FQGNSA. DNA for the CDR3: TGTGCCAGCAGCTTTCAGGGGCAGAATTCACCCCTCCACTTT. Translating gives CASSFQGQNSPLHF.

The chain combines TRBV28 with TRBJ2-7, with D uncertain. V lost 2 bases, J lost 12 bases, and 11 bases lay in between. The CDR3 totals 11 residues. Germline V gene sequence: CDR1 MDHEN, CDR2 SYDVKM. CDR3 in amino acids: CASSLQSFPYF. CDR3 sequence (DNA): TGTGCCAGCAGTTTACAAAGTTTTCCGTACTTC. Variable domain in full (rest from reference TRBV28 and TRBJ2-7): DVKVTQSSRYLVKRTGEKVFLECVQDMDHENMFWYRQDPGLGLRLIYFSYDVKMKEKGDIPEGYSVSREKKERFSLILESASTNQTSMYLCASSLQSFPYFGPGTRLTVT.

The rearrangement uses TRBV28 and TRBJ2-6; either TRBD1 or TRBD2 may supply D (5 bases each). The CDR3 is 14 residues long. CDR1 is MDHEN and CDR2 is SYDVKM in the germline V gene. V was pared by 8 bases and J by 0 bases, with 8 bases between. CDR3 sequence: CASRGPSGANVLTF. The CDR3 nucleotides are TGTGCCAGCCGGGGCCCCTCTGGGGCCAACGTCCTGACTTTC.

In regard to this clone: This may be a read error, as it is one base from a much larger clone. Additional DNA sequences in this sample encode the identical CDR3. This chain links TRBV6-2 or TRBV6-3 with TRBJ2-7; D uncertain. Trimming pared 2 bases from V and 2 bases from J, leaving 1 base between. The germline V gene encodes CDR1 MNHEY and CDR2 SVGEGT. CDR3 length: 11 residues. The CDR3 loop reads CASSYAYEQYF. The CDR3 region has the DNA TGTGCCAGCAGTTACGCCTACGAGCAGTACTTC.

The gene calls are TRBV28 and TRBJ2-5; 8 bases match TRBD1. V lost 2 bases and J lost 4; bases outside the gene matches: 3. Per the germline V gene, CDR1 is MDHEN and CDR2 is SYDVKM. There are 14 residues in the CDR3. CDR3 sequence (DNA): TGTGCCAGCAGTTTACCAACAGGGGGAGAGACCCAGTACTTC. This encodes CASSLPTGGETQYF.

The chain employs TRBV7-6 and TRBJ2-1; TRBD2 matches 11 bases. V lost 5 bases to trimming and J lost 15 bases; unmatched junction nucleotides: 6. Germline CDR1 and CDR2: SGHVS and FNYEAQ. The CDR3 loop spans 12 amino acids. For the CDR3, the DNA is TGTGCCAGCAGCGTTAGCGGGGGGGCTCTGTTCTTC. Its protein is CASSVSGGALFF.

This chain connects TRBV6-1 to TRBJ1-1; the D is unclear. V lost 0 bases and J lost 0, with 17 bases in between. Germline V gene sequence: CDR1 MNHNS, CDR2 SASEGT. The CDR3 extends over 18 amino acids. The CDR3 DNA reads as TGTGCCAGCAGTGAAGCGGTGTCAGCGACCTTCATGAACACTGAAGCTTTCTTT. Its translation: CASSEAVSATFMNTEAFF.

CDR3 loop: CASRTRQGDSYEQYF. DNA for the CDR3: TGTGCCAGTAGAACTCGACAGGGAGATTCCTACGAGCAGTACTTC. The chain is built from TRBV19 and TRBJ2-7, with 7 bases lining up with TRBD1. Germline V gene lookup returns CDR1 LNHDA and CDR2 SQIVND (reference sequence). This CDR3 is 15 amino acids long. J was trimmed by 1 base and V by 6 bases; bases with no gene match: 9.

This rearrangement joins TRBV6-5 to TRBJ1-2; TRBD1 is a possible D gene (5 bases). The V gene's germline CDR1 is MNHEY and CDR2 SVGAGI. The CDR3 length is 15 residues. V lost 6 bases and J 3 bases, leaving 17 bases between the germline ends. The CDR3, as DNA: TGTGCCAGCAGGCGCCGGGGGGGTAAGGACTATGGCTACACCTTC. As protein: CASRRRGGKDYGYTF.

The chain uses TRBV11-2 and TRBJ2-3, with 11 bases matching TRBD1. Germline lookup yields CDR1 SGHAT and CDR2 FQNNGV. The CDR3 is made up of 17 amino acids. Trimming cost V 1 base and J 5 bases; bases outside gene matches: 8. This chain's CDR3 is CASSLGTGGVYGDTQYF. The DNA for the CDR3 is TGTGCCAGCAGCTTAGGGACAGGGGGCGTATATGGAGATACGCAGTATTTT.

The rearrangement links TRBV27 to TRBJ2-3, with unresolved D. The CDR3 is made up of 14 amino acids. V lost 0 bases and J 3 bases, leaving 7 bases between the germline ends. Germline V gives CDR1 MNHEY, CDR2 SMNVEV (reference sequence). The CDR3 protein is CASSLSVWTDTQYF. The CDR3 nucleotides are TGTGCCAGCAGTTTATCGGTGTGGACAGATACGCAGTATTTT.

The chain combines TRBV28 with TRBJ1-1; D remains unclear. CDR1 MDHEN and CDR2 SYDVKM come from the germline V gene. Trimming took 4 bases from V and 0 from J, leaving 15 bases between them. This CDR3 region has 16 residues. The CDR3: CASSSTPVRLNTEAFF. CDR3 sequence (DNA): TGTGCCAGCAGTTCCACCCCAGTAAGACTGAACACTGAAGCTTTCTTT.

Comments on this clone: The sample holds other DNA sequences that translate to the same CDR3. This chain joins TRBV6-2 or TRBV6-3 and TRBJ2-2; no definite D call. Per germline, CDR1 MNHEY and CDR2 SVGEGT. V lost 2 bases, J lost 4 bases, and 8 bases lay in between. There are 14 residues in the CDR3. The CDR3 DNA reads TGTGCCAGCAGTTACGGGCTCTCCACCGGGGAGCTGTTTTTT. Residues: CASSYGLSTGELFF.

This chain links TRBV6-5 with TRBJ2-3; no clear D gene. The CDR3 loop spans 16 amino acids. CDR1 and CDR2 (germline): MNHEY, SVGAGI. Trimming removed 2 bases from V and 0 bases from J, with 12 bases in between. The chain's CDR3 is CASSYTWGSSTDTQYF. In DNA form, the CDR3 reads TGTGCCAGCAGTTACACGTGGGGTTCTAGCACAGATACGCAGTATTTT.

This clone was seen a few times. This rearrangement joins TRBV29-1 to TRBJ2-7, with D hard to call. This CDR3 comprises 14 residues. From germline, CDR1 is SQVTM and CDR2 ANQGSEA. Trimming stripped 1 base from V and 0 bases from J, with 10 bases between. The CDR3 DNA sequence: TGCAGCGTTGAAGTTGGCAGGAGCTCCTACGAGCAGTACTTC. Translated, it gives CSVEVGRSSYEQYF.

The gene calls are TRBV28 and TRBJ1-4; possibly TRBD1 for D (5 bases). V lost 6 bases, J lost 11 bases, and 22 bases lay in between. Germline CDR1 is MDHEN and CDR2 is SYDVKM. There are 15 residues in the CDR3. In nucleotides, the CDR3 is TGTGCCAGCAGGCCCGAAGCCTACGGGGGTGAGAAACTGTTTTTT. Translated: CASRPEAYGGEKLFF.

The table lists this clone with a few counts. The chain joins TRBV5-6 to TRBJ2-7; D tentatively reads TRBD1 or TRBD2 (6 bases each). V shed 8 bases and J shed 3 bases, with 15 bases lying between them. The CDR3 covers 13 residues. From germline, CDR1 is SGHDT and CDR2 YYEEEE. CDR3 DNA: TGTGCCAGTGAAGAGGGGGGCTACTACGAGCAGTACTTC. Protein product: CASEEGGYYEQYF.

The CDR3: CASSQVLEATYEQYF. In DNA form, the CDR3 reads TGCGCCAGCAGCCAAGTATTGGAGGCAACCTACGAGCAGTACTTC. The J gene is TRBJ2-7, the V gene TRBV4-3; D may be TRBD2 (5 bases). The CDR3 runs to 15 residues. Trimming shortened V by 1 base and J by 2 bases, and 12 bases separated the two germline ends. The germline CDR1 and CDR2 sequences are LGHNA and YSLEER.

The chain carries TRBV11-2 and TRBJ2-7, with no clear D. V was trimmed by 2 bases and J by 7 bases, leaving 12 bases between them. The CDR3 has 13 residues. The germline V gene has CDR1 SGHAT and CDR2 FQNNGV. Here the CDR3 reads CASSLSAAEEQYF. CDR3 nucleotide sequence: TGTGCCAGCAGCTTATCGGCAGCCGAAGAGCAGTACTTC.

The chain employs TRBV5-4 and TRBJ2-7; D might be TRBD1 (6 bases). CDR1 is SGHNT, CDR2 YYREEE, per germline (reference sequence). Trimming pared 4 bases from V and 3 bases from J, leaving 14 bases between. The CDR3 sequence is 14 residues long. The CDR3, as DNA: TGTGCCAGCAGCCTACCGGGACACCTCTACGAGCAGTACTTC. This translates into CASSLPGHLYEQYF.

Concerning this clone itself: The sample holds other DNA sequences that translate to the same CDR3. The chain uses TRBV12-3 or TRBV12-4 and TRBJ1-1; D gene unclear. This CDR3 region has 13 residues. Trimming took off 5 bases at V and 0 bases at J, with 7 bases between the two ends. The CDR3 spells CASSPRVNTEAFF. CDR3 sequence (DNA): TGTGCCAGCAGTCCTAGGGTGAACACTGAAGCTTTCTTT.

V gene TRBV10-2 combines with J gene TRBJ2-1; D is possibly TRBD1 (6 bases). The CDR3 is 14 amino acids. Trimming cost V 6 bases and J 5 bases, with 14 bases left between them. CDR1 is WSHSY and CDR2 is SAAADI in the germline V gene. The CDR3 DNA is TGCGCCAGCAGCGACCTCAGGGGAAACAATGAGCAGTTCTTC. It is translated as CASSDLRGNNEQFF.

The V and J genes are TRBV20-1 and TRBJ2-1, with 7 bases aligning to TRBD2. Germline-derived CDR1 and CDR2 are DFQATT and SNEGSKA (reference sequence). The CDR3 consists of 16 residues. After removal of 3 bases from V and 0 bases from J, the junction contained 8 bases not matched to a gene. CDR3 DNA sequence: TGCAGTGCTAGTGGGATAGCGGGCCGCTCCTACAATGAGCAGTTCTTC. Translated: CSASGIAGRSYNEQFF.

The J gene is TRBJ1-2, the V gene TRBV24-1; 7 nucleotides line up with TRBD1. CDR3 length: 15 amino acids. Germline loops: CDR1 KGHDR, CDR2 SFDVKD. V lost 3 bases, J lost 4 bases, and 7 bases stayed unmatched. The CDR3 DNA follows: TGTGCCACCAGTGATCCTACAGGGGATGCCTATGGCTACACCTTC. Translating gives CATSDPTGDAYGYTF.

This clone turned up a few times. The V gene is TRBV19, the J gene TRBJ1-5; no clear D. From germline, CDR1 is LNHDA and CDR2 SQIVND (reference sequence). The CDR3 length is 12 residues. Trimming left V 2 bases short and J 6 bases short, with 5 bases between. The CDR3 reads CASSIWGQPQHF. CDR3 in DNA: TGTGCCAGTAGTATATGGGGTCAGCCCCAGCATTTT.

The rearrangement joins TRBV28 to TRBJ1-1; 9 bases line up with TRBD1. The CDR3 totals 17 residues. Looked up from germline, CDR1 is MDHEN and CDR2 is SYDVKM. The trim removed 1 base at V and 5 bases at J, leaving 11 bases unmatched. The CDR3 loop reads CASSLLAGQGLDTEAFF. CDR3 nucleotides: TGTGCCAGCAGTTTATTGGCGGGACAGGGATTAGATACTGAAGCTTTCTTT.

The J gene is TRBJ2-2, the V gene TRBV6-6, with TRBD2 as a possible D gene (6 bases). The germline V gene has CDR1 MNHNY and CDR2 SVGAGI (reference sequence). The CDR3 covers 14 residues. Trimming took 2 bases from V and 7 from J, leaving 11 bases between them. The CDR3 DNA is TGTGCCAGCAGTTACCCGCGGGACGGCGGGGAGCTGTTTTTT. It codes for CASSYPRDGGELFF.